This TCR beta chain was observed in a study of T cell responses to AZD1222 COVID-19 vaccine. Study results and caveats: Repertoire collection took place solely once the T cell response had peaked.

Turning to this clone: Its antigen is still unknown.

Clones were read by immunoSEQ multiplex PCR, and TCRdb kept only the in-frame ones, dropping some. Among 96,000 or so clones, roughly nine tenths were seen once, and the ten largest hold about 1.5%. J lost 6 bases, V lost 0 bases, and 0 bases had no gene match. The CDR3 loop spans 13 amino acids. Germline V gene sequence: CDR1 MGHRA, CDR2 YSYEKL. This TCR derives from an adult in good health. The chain joins TRBV4-1 to TRBJ1-2; 8 bases fit TRBD1. The sequencing used peripheral blood, collected on day 0 of AZD1222 vaccination. CDR3 region: CASSQETGDGYTF. The DNA of the CDR3 is TGCGCCAGCAGCCAAGAGACAGGGGATGGCTACACCTTC.